Below are 18 T cell receptor beta chains sequenced from a single sample in a study of cytomegalovirus exposure and HLA in healthy donors. The PCR had 60 Vbeta and 13 Jbeta primers. The protocol was immunoSEQ multiplex PCR, while the TCRdb copy is restricted to in-frame clones and leaves out a portion. The data hold under 200,000 clones, with 82% observed a single time. Input material: PBMCs. These receptors originate from a male donor in good health and CMV-seropositive.

The gene calls are TRBV7-2 and TRBJ2-1, with TRBD2 matching 14 bases. This CDR3 comprises 17 residues. The V and J ends lost 5 bases and 3 bases, in that order; junction bases with no gene match: 6. Germline values: CDR1 SGHTA, CDR2 FQGNSA. CDR3: CASSPGTSGRFYNEQFF. CDR3 DNA: TGTGCCAGCAGCCCCGGGACTAGCGGGAGATTCTACAATGAGCAGTTCTTC.

V gene TRBV20-1 combines with J gene TRBJ1-1; D is unclear. Germline V lookup: CDR1 DFQATT, CDR2 SNEGSKA (reference sequence). The CDR3 consists of 11 residues. The V and J ends lost 8 bases and 5 bases respectively, with 12 bases between them. CDR3: CSRYAGTEAFF. CDR3 in DNA: TGCAGTCGTTACGCCGGGACTGAAGCTTTCTTT.

Written as DNA, the CDR3 is TGTGCCATCAGTGTCTGGGCGGGAGTTGCCTACAATGAGCAGTTCTTC. Protein: CAISVWAGVAYNEQFF. The V gene is TRBV10-3, the J gene TRBJ2-1; 7 nucleotides agree with TRBD2. Germline V gives CDR1 ENHRY, CDR2 SYGVKD. Trimming took 4 bases from V and 2 from J; bases not matched to a gene: 8. The CDR3 has 16 residues.

This sequence joins TRBV2 and TRBJ2-7; no firm D call. This CDR3 contains 12 residues. Trimming shortened V by 2 bases and J by 5 bases, and 7 bases separated the two germline ends. Germline CDR1 SNHLY, CDR2 FYNNEI. The CDR3 here is CASSEQAHEQYF. CDR3 coding DNA: TGTGCCAGCAGTGAACAAGCCCACGAGCAGTACTTC. The full variable domain, in which reference TRBV2 and TRBJ2-7 provide the parts outside the CDR3, is EPEVTQTPSHQVTQMGQEVILRCVPISNHLYFYWYRQILGQKVEFLVSFYNNEISEKSEIFDDQFSVERPDGSNFTLKIRSTKLEDSAMYFCASSEQAHEQYFGPGTRLTVT.

This clone was detected only a few times. The V and J genes are TRBV14 and TRBJ2-7; 9 bases map to TRBD1. J gave up 2 bases and V 1 base, and 9 bases lay outside the gene matches. This CDR3 has 17 residues. From germline, CDR1 is SGHDN and CDR2 FVKESK. CDR3 DNA sequence: TGTGCCAGCAGCCAAGGAGCCGGGACAGGGTTCGCCTACGAGCAGTACTTC. This gives the protein CASSQGAGTGFAYEQYF.

The V call is TRBV18, the J call TRBJ1-1; no reliable D call. The germline V gene has CDR1 KGHSH and CDR2 LQKENI. With 4 bases removed from V and 6 bases from J, the gap between germline ends came to 15 bases. The CDR3 runs 14 residues. In nucleotides, the CDR3 is TGTGCCAGCTCACAGGGTATGGAGGCCCCTGAAGCTTTCTTT. Residues: CASSQGMEAPEAFF.

This clone showed up just once. The chain carries TRBV12-5 and TRBJ2-7, with D uncertain. V gave up 3 bases and J gave up 2 bases, with 8 bases separating them. CDR1 and CDR2 (germline): LGHNT, FRNRAP. The CDR3 is made up of 13 amino acids. The DNA for the CDR3 is TGTGCTAGTGGTTTTGATAGCACCTACGAGCAGTACTTC. Its protein product is CASGFDSTYEQYF.

The V and J genes are TRBV7-9 and TRBJ2-7; TRBD2 might be the D (5 bases). Germline assignment: CDR1 SEHNR and CDR2 FQNEAQ (reference sequence). The V end was cut by 5 bases, the J end by 4 bases, with 9 bases between. There are 12 residues in the CDR3. This chain's CDR3 is CASSPAEYEQYF. DNA for the CDR3: TGTGCCAGCAGCCCAGCGGAGTACGAGCAGTACTTC.

V is TRBV18 and J is TRBJ1-2; the D is unclear. V dropped 4 bases and J dropped 2 bases, with 14 bases sitting between them. The CDR3 length is 15 residues. Germline values: CDR1 KGHSH, CDR2 LQKENI. The CDR3 protein is CASSRPPKSNYGYTF. The DNA of the CDR3 is TGTGCCAGCTCACGGCCCCCGAAATCAAACTATGGCTACACCTTC.

The chain joins TRBV19 to TRBJ2-1; D is perhaps TRBD1 (6 bases). CDR1 and CDR2 from the germline V gene are LNHDA and SQIVND (reference sequence). The CDR3 is 16 amino acids. Trimming shortened V by 7 bases and J by 2 bases, and 18 bases separated the two germline ends. CDR3 DNA sequence: TGTGCCAGTAAATATGGGGGCCGGAATACCTACAATGAGCAGTTCTTC. Protein sequence: CASKYGGRNTYNEQFF.

V is TRBV27 and J is TRBJ2-2; 10 bases are shared with TRBD2. CDR1 MNHEY and CDR2 SMNVEV come from the germline V gene (reference sequence). The CDR3 contains 17 residues. V lost 8 bases, J lost 1 base, and 10 bases stayed unmatched. The CDR3 sequence: CASRPLAGGMNTGELFF. CDR3 DNA sequence: TGTGCCAGCCGCCCATTAGCGGGAGGTATGAACACCGGGGAGCTGTTTTTT.

The V and J genes are TRBV5-1 and TRBJ2-2, with 7 bases matching TRBD1. Unmatched junction bases numbered 4, after V lost 3 bases and J lost 2 bases. This CDR3 contains 15 residues. Germline lookup yields CDR1 SGHRS and CDR2 YFSETQ. The CDR3 DNA is TGCGCCAGCAGCTCGGGACAGCCAAACACCGGGGAGCTGTTTTTT. Translation: CASSSGQPNTGELFF.

V is TRBV9 and J is TRBJ2-5, with D unresolved. The DNA matches TRBJ2-7 better at its end, which makes the J call doubtful. CDR1 is SGDLS and CDR2 is YYNGEE in the germline V gene. The CDR3 has 14 residues. CDR3 region: CASSVGSPSYEQYF. As DNA, the CDR3 is TGTGCCAGCAGCGTCGGGTCCCCCTCCTACGAGCAGTACTTC.

The genes are TRBV27 and TRBJ2-7, with TRBD2 matching over 9 bases. Germline V CDR1 and CDR2: MNHEY, SMNVEV (reference sequence). After removal of 4 bases from V and 4 bases from J, the junction contained 5 bases not matched to a gene. This CDR3 is built from 14 residues. The CDR3 loop reads CASSSLAGSYEQYF. The CDR3 DNA follows: TGTGCCAGCAGTTCTCTAGCGGGATCTTACGAGCAGTACTTC.

The rearrangement links TRBV6-1 to TRBJ1-4; unclear D gene. CDR3 length: 11 amino acids. V gave up 4 bases and J gave up 12 bases, with 9 bases separating them. The germline gives CDR1 MNHNS, CDR2 SASEGT. CDR3 sequence: CASSVRVELFF. As DNA, the CDR3 is TGTGCCAGCAGTGTCCGAGTGGAACTGTTTTTT.

The V and J genes are TRBV7-2 and TRBJ1-1; possible D gene TRBD1, 6 bases. V lost 6 bases to trimming and J lost 6 bases, with 14 bases between them. The CDR3 sequence is 13 residues long. The germline gives CDR1 SGHTA, CDR2 FQGNSA. In nucleotides, the CDR3 is TGTGCCAGCAGTTTCCAGGGGTGGGCTGAAGCTTTCTTT. As protein: CASSFQGWAEAFF.

The chain links TRBV9 to TRBJ1-6; no clear D gene. The CDR3 covers 15 residues. Per the germline V gene, CDR1 is SGDLS and CDR2 is YYNGEE. V lost 4 bases to trimming and J lost 6 bases, with 14 bases between them. CDR3 protein: CASSPLTGANSPLHF. Here the CDR3 DNA reads TGTGCCAGCAGCCCACTGACGGGAGCTAATTCACCCCTCCACTTT.

Only a few counts were recorded for this clone. This CDR3 is also generated by other DNA sequences in the sample. The chain joins TRBV7-9 to TRBJ1-2, with D hard to call. Germline CDR1 is SEHNR and CDR2 is FQNEAQ (reference sequence). Between the trimmed V and J ends, which lost 3 bases and 0 bases, there was a span of 8 bases. This CDR3 has 14 residues. CDR3 nucleotide sequence: TGTGCCAGCAGCTTTCTGACAACTAACTATGGCTACACCTTC. It yields the protein CASSFLTTNYGYTF.